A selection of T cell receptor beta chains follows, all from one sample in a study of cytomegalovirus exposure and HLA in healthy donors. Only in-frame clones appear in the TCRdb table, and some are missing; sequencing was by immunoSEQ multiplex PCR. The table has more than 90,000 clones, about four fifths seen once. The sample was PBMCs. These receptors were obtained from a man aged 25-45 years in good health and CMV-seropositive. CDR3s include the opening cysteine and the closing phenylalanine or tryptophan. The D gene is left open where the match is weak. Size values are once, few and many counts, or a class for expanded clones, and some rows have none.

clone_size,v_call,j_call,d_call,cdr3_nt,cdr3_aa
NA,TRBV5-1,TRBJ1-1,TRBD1,TGCGCCAGCAGCGCGGGACAGCAGAACACTGAAGCTTTCTTT,CASSAGQQNTEAFF
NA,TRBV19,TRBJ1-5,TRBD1,TGTGCCAGTAGTGGACAGGGGGCTGGCCAGCCCCAGCATTTT,CASSGQGAGQPQHF
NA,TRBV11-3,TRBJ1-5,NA,TGTGCCAGCAGCCAAAACCGGGACAACTACCTTCCCCAGCATTTT,CASSQNRDNYLPQHF
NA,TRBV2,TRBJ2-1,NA,TGTGCCACCCATCGGGACAATGAGCAGTTCTTC,CATHRDNEQFF
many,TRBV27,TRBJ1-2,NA,TGTGCCAGCAGTTTCACCGGGACGGGAGCTTATGGCTACACCTTC,CASSFTGTGAYGYTF
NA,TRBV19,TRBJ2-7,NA,TGTGCCAGTAGTATAGGGGTGCGGGGGCCCTACGAGCAGTACTTC,CASSIGVRGPYEQYF
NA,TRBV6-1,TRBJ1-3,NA,TGTGCCAGCAGTGAATTGGGACACCATACAGGAAACACCATATATTTT,CASSELGHHTGNTIYF
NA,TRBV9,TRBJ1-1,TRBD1,TGTGCCAGCAGCGTCAGACAGGGAACTGAAGCTTTCTTT,CASSVRQGTEAFF
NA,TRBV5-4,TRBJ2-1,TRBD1,TGTGCCAGCAGCTCTGACAGGGTGGCTTCCCCTTTTGAGCAGTTCTTC,CASSSDRVASPFEQFF
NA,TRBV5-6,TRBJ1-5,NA,TGTGCCAGCAGCTCCTCTCGGGGGGGGAGCAATCAGCCCCAGCATTTT,CASSSSRGGSNQPQHF
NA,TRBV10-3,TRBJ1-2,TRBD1,TGTGCCATCAGTCCGGGACAGGCCCTCTATGGCTACACCTTC,CAISPGQALYGYTF
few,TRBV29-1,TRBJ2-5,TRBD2,TGCAGCGTTAGCCGGGAGGGGGTGACCCAGTACTTC,CSVSREGVTQYF
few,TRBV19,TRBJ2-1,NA,TGTGCCAGTACCCCAGGGAGACTAGGGGATGAGCAGTTCTTC,CASTPGRLGDEQFF
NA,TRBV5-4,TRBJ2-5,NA,TGTGCCAGCAGCTTGGAGGGGACTCGACAAGAGACCCAGTACTTC,CASSLEGTRQETQYF
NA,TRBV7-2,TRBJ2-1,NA,TGTGCCAGCAGCTTAGTTGGGGGCCCGTACAATGAGCAGTTCTTC,CASSLVGGPYNEQFF
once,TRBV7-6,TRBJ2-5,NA,TGTGCCAGCAGCTTGGGCCTACAAGAGACCCAGTACTTC,CASSLGLQETQYF
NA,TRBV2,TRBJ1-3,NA,TGTGCCAGCAGGGTAAGGGGTCACAGCTCTGGAAACACCATATATTTT,CASRVRGHSSGNTIYF
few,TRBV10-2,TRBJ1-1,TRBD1,TGCGCCAGCCGAACACCGGGACAGGGGATGAACACTGAAGCTTTCTTT,CASRTPGQGMNTEAFF
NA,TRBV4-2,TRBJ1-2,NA,TGTGCCAGCAGAAGTTCGGGTTGGGGCTACACCTTC,CASRSSGWGYTF
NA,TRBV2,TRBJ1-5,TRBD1,TGTGCCACCGCCGGACAGGGTGTGGATCAGCCCCAGCATTTT,CATAGQGVDQPQHF
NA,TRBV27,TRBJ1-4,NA,TGTGCCAGCAGCCTCAGGACACCGGGAGGGACGACTGAAAAACTGTTTTTT,CASSLRTPGGTTEKLFF
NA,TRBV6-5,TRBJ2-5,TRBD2,TGTGCCAGCAGTTACGGCGGGGGGGAGACCCAGTACTTC,CASSYGGGETQYF
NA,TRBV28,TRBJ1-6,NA,TGTGCCAGCAGTCCCCAACAGGGAGGGAATTCACCCCTCCACTTT,CASSPQQGGNSPLHF
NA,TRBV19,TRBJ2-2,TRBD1,TGTGCCAGTAGTATTGGACAGGTTAACACCGGGGAGCTGTTTTTT,CASSIGQVNTGELFF
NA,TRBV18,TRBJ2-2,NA,TGTGCCAGCTCACCACCGGACACGAACACCGGGGAGCTGTTTTTT,CASSPPDTNTGELFF
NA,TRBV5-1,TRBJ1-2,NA,TGCGCCAGCGGACCATCACAGGGTGAGGATGGCTACACCTTC,CASGPSQGEDGYTF
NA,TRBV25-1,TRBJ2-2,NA,TGTGCCAGCAGTGAATCGCGGGGTCGGACCGGGGAGCTGTTTTTT,CASSESRGRTGELFF
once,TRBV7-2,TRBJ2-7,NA,TGTGCCAGCAGCCTTCGCGGTGTCTACGAGCAGTACTTC,CASSLRGVYEQYF
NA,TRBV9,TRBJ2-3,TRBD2,TGTGCCAGCAGCGCGAGATCTAGCGGGGGGGCCGCAGATACGCAGTATTTT,CASSARSSGGAADTQYF
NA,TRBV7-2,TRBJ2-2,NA,TGTGCCAGCAGTAAAACTCCAGGGAACACCGGGGAGCTGTTTTTT,CASSKTPGNTGELFF
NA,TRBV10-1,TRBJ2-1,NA,TGCGCCAGCAGTGAGTCTGTCGGGGGCTCCTACAATGAGCAGTTCTTC,CASSESVGGSYNEQFF
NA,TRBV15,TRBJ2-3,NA,TGTGCCACCAGCAGAGGCACGGGACTCAACACAGATACGCAGTATTTT,CATSRGTGLNTDTQYF
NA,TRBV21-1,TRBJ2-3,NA,TGTGCCAGCAGCAAAGGGCTAGCGGGGCTAACTAGCACAGATACGCAGTATTTT,CASSKGLAGLTSTDTQYF
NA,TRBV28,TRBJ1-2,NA,TGTGCCAGCAGTCCGTACGACACTCATGGCTACACCTTC,CASSPYDTHGYTF
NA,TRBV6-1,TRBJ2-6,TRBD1,TGTGCCAGCAGTGAAAGGTTTCCGGACAGGGCCCCTGGGGCCAACGTCCTGACTTTC,CASSERFPDRAPGANVLTF
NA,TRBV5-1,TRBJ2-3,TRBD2,TGCGCCAGCAGCCTGGGGACTATGGCAGATACGCAGTATTTT,CASSLGTMADTQYF
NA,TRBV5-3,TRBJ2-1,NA,TGTGCCAGAAGCGCCCGCGGGGCCAGCCTCTCCTACAATGAGCAGTTCTTC,CARSARGASLSYNEQFF
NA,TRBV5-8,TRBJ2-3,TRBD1,TGTGCCAGCAGCTGGGACAGACACACAGATACGCAGTATTTT,CASSWDRHTDTQYF
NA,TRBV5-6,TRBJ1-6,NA,TGTGCCAGCAGCTTGACCGGGAGGGAGACACCCCTCCACTTT,CASSLTGRETPLHF
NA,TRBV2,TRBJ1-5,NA,TGTGCTGCAGGGCCCAATCAGCCCCAGCATTTT,CAAGPNQPQHF
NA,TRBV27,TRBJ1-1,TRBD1,TGTGCCAGCAGTTCTCACAGGGGATCTGAAGCTTTCTTT,CASSSHRGSEAFF
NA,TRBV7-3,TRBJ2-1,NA,TGTGCCAGCAGCTTAACGGGGGCAACCTACAATGAGCAGTTCTTC,CASSLTGATYNEQFF
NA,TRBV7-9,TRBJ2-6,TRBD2,TGTGCCAGCAGCTTAACGATCGGACTAGCGAGTCCTGGGGCCAACGTCCTGACTTTC,CASSLTIGLASPGANVLTF
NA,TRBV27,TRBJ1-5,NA,TGTGCCAGCAGTTTACAGAGCAATCAGCCCCAGCATTTT,CASSLQSNQPQHF
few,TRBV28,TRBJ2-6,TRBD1,TGTGCCAGCAGTTTATCGACAGGGCCTGGGGCCAACGTCCTGACTTTC,CASSLSTGPGANVLTF
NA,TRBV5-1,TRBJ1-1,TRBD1,TGCGCCAGCAGCCCCCTGGCAGGGGGTACTGAAGCTTTCTTT,CASSPLAGGTEAFF
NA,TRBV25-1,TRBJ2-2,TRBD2,TGTGCCAGCAGTGTCACTAGCGGGGCCACCGGGGAGCTGTTTTTT,CASSVTSGATGELFF
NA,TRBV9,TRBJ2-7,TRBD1,TGTGCCAGCACCGAGGGGGCCTCAAGCTCCTACGAGCAGTACTTC,CASTEGASSSYEQYF
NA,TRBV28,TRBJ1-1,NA,TGTGCCAGCAGTTACCCCCGTACTGAAAAGGCTTTCTTT,CASSYPRTEKAFF